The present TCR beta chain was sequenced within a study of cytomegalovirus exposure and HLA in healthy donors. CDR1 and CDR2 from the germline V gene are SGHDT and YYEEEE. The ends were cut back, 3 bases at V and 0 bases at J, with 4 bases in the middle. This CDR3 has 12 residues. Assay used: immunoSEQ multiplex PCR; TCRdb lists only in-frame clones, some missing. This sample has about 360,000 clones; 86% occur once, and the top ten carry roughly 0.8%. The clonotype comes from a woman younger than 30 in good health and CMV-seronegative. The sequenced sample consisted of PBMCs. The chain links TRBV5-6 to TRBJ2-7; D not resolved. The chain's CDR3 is CASSSSSYEQYF. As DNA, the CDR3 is TGTGCCAGCAGCTCTAGCTCCTACGAGCAGTACTTC.